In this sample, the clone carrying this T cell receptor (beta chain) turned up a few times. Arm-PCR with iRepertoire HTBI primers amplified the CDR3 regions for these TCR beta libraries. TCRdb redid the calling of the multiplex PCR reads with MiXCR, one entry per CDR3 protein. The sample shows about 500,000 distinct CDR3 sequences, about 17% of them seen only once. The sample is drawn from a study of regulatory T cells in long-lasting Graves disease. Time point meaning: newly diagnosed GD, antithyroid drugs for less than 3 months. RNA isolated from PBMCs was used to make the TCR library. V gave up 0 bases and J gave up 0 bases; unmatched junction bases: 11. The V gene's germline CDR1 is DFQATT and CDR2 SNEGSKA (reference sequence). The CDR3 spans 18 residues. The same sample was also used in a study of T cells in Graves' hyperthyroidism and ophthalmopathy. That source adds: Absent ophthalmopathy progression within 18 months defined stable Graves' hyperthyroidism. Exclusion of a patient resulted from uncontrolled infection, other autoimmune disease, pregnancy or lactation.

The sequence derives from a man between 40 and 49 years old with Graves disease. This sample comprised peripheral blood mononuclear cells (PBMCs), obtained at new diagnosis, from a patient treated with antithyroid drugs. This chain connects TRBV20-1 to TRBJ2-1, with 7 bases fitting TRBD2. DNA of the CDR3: TGCAGTGCTAGAGATGGCCGGGGCGGGAGAGACTCCTACAATGAGCAGTTCTTC. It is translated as CSARDGRGGRDSYNEQFF.